The 28 T cell receptor beta chains below come from one sample, sequenced in a study of blood T cell repertoires in COVID-19. The table came from immunoSEQ multiplex PCR; TCRdb's copy has only in-frame clones and leaves some out. The sample holds over 150,000 clones, around nine tenths seen once. Sequenced input: peripheral blood. Receptors were obtained from a young woman who had recovered from COVID-19.

This chain links TRBV3-1 (or the pseudogene TRBV3-2) with TRBJ2-7; TRBD1 matches at 8 bases. The CDR3 runs 11 residues. The germline V gene has CDR1 LGHDT and CDR2 YNNKEL (reference sequence). V gave up 3 bases and J gave up 12 bases; unmatched junction bases: 4. This CDR3 reads CASSQTGARYF. CDR3 DNA: TGTGCCAGCAGCCAGACAGGGGCTAGGTACTTC.

This clone was observed once. V gene TRBV9 combines with J gene TRBJ2-1, with D uncertain. CDR1 is SGDLS, CDR2 YYNGEE, per germline. The V end was cut by 0 bases, the J end by 6 bases, with 10 bases between. The CDR3 runs 14 residues. For the CDR3, the DNA is TGTGCCAGCAGCGTAGTGGCTAGTTCCAATGAGCAGTTCTTC. The encoded protein is CASSVVASSNEQFF. The full variable domain, rest sourced from reference TRBV9 and TRBJ2-1, is DSGVTQTPKHLITATGQRVTLRCSPRSGDLSVYWYQQSLDQGLQFLIQYYNGEERAKGNILERFSAQQFPDLHSELNLSSLELGDSALYFCASSVVASSNEQFFGPGTRLTVL.

A note on this clone: The same CDR3 is also encoded by other DNA sequences in this sample. The V and J genes are TRBV5-1 and TRBJ1-2, with TRBD1 matching 7 bases. In germline, CDR1 is SGHRS, CDR2 YFSETQ. CDR3 length: 13 amino acids. V lost 2 bases to trimming and J lost 8 bases; unmatched junction nucleotides: 6. DNA of the CDR3: TGCGCCAGCAGCTTAGAGGGGGCGGGGGGCTACACCTTC. Translating gives CASSLEGAGGYTF.

The chain employs TRBV29-1 and TRBJ1-2, with D possibly matching TRBD1 (5 bases). Trimming stripped 6 bases from V and 1 base from J, with 12 bases between. Germline V gene lookup returns CDR1 SQVTM and CDR2 ANQGSEA. CDR3 length: 13 residues. CDR3 nucleotides: TGCAGCGTCGAACTGACAGTTAACTATGGCTACACCTTC. Protein sequence: CSVELTVNYGYTF. The entire variable domain, with the rest obtained from reference TRBV29-1 and TRBJ1-2, is as follows: SAVISQKPSRDICQRGTSLTIQCQVDSQVTMMFWYRQQPGQSLTLIATANQGSEATYESGFVIDKFPISRPNLTFSTLTVSNMSPEDSSIYLCSVELTVNYGYTFGSGTRLTVV.

The chain has TRBV27 and TRBJ1-1, with D perhaps matching TRBD1 (6 bases). The germline V gene has CDR1 MNHEY and CDR2 SMNVEV (reference sequence). This CDR3 has 17 residues. Trimming shortened V by 6 bases and J by 3 bases, and 23 bases separated the two germline ends. Here the CDR3 reads CASRQPTGRKSHTEAFF. DNA of the CDR3: TGTGCCAGCAGACAACCGACAGGTAGGAAGTCCCACACTGAAGCTTTCTTT.

CDR3 sequence reads: CASSFSWQSFNEQYV. The CDR3 DNA follows: TGTGCCAGCAGCTTCTCCTGGCAATCTTTTAACGAGCAGTACGTC. The rearrangement uses TRBV5-6 and TRBJ2-7; D remains unclear. This CDR3 comprises 15 residues. V shed 2 bases and J shed 5 bases, with 17 bases lying between them. Per germline, CDR1 SGHDT and CDR2 YYEEEE.

The chain carries TRBV25-1 and TRBJ1-6; D call uncertain. This CDR3 has 16 amino acids. Trimming pared 1 base from V and 9 bases from J, leaving 16 bases between. Germline values: CDR1 MGHDK, CDR2 SYGVNS. CDR3 amino acids: CASSESAPGFSSPLHF. CDR3 bases: TGTGCCAGCAGTGAATCTGCCCCCGGGTTTAGTTCACCCCTCCACTTT.

About this clone itself: This sample also contains other DNA sequences that code for the same CDR3. This chain uses TRBV18 with TRBJ2-5, with a weak D call TRBD2 (6 bases). The V gene's germline CDR1 is KGHSH and CDR2 LQKENI. This CDR3 comprises 13 residues. The V end was cut by 2 bases, the J end by 5 bases, with 9 bases between. This CDR3 is CASSPGGEETQYF. DNA for the CDR3: TGTGCCAGCTCACCAGGCGGGGAGGAGACCCAGTACTTC.

CDR3 DNA sequence: TGTGCCAGCAGACTAACCGGGACAGTGAACACTGAAGCTTTCTTT. Translation gives CASRLTGTVNTEAFF. V and J are TRBV6-5 and TRBJ1-1, with 7 bases lining up with TRBD1. Looked up from germline, CDR1 is MNHEY and CDR2 is SVGAGI. Trimming removed 6 bases from V and 0 bases from J; junction bases left unmatched: 7. The CDR3 consists of 15 residues.

The chain uses TRBV19 and TRBJ1-2; D gene uncertain. The germline CDR1 and CDR2 sequences are LNHDA and SQIVND (reference sequence). This CDR3 spans 13 amino acids. The V and J ends lost 7 bases and 0 bases respectively, with 9 bases between them. The CDR3: CASTRSANYGYTF. The CDR3 DNA sequence: TGTGCCAGTACCCGGTCCGCTAACTATGGCTACACCTTC.

This chain uses TRBV20-1 with TRBJ2-5; possibly TRBD2 for D (5 bases). This CDR3 spans 11 amino acids. V lost 8 bases and J 2 bases, leaving 9 bases between the germline ends. Germline CDR1 is DFQATT and CDR2 is SNEGSKA (reference sequence). The CDR3 bases are TGCAGTCCCCGGGGACAAGAGACCCAGTACTTC. Translating it yields CSPRGQETQYF.

The rearrangement uses TRBV21-1 and TRBJ1-1. TRBV21-1 is a listed pseudogene. The CDR3 has 15 amino acids. The CDR3 spells CASSKRREPVTEAFF. CDR3 in DNA: TGTGCCAGCAGCAAGAGGAGGGAACCGGTCACTGAAGCTTTCTTT.

The chain combines TRBV4-3 with TRBJ1-3, with 10 positions matching TRBD1. V shed 4 bases and J 4 bases; nucleotides not matched to a gene: 4. Germline lookup yields CDR1 LGHNA and CDR2 YSLEER. This CDR3 spans 15 amino acids. The CDR3 protein is CASSPGQGKGNTIYF. The CDR3 DNA reads as TGCGCCAGCAGCCCGGGACAGGGGAAAGGAAACACCATATATTTT.

V usage is TRBV19 and J usage is TRBJ1-2, with 9 bases identical to TRBD1. Trimming at V came to 5 bases and at J to 4 bases, leaving 5 bases not matched to a gene. The CDR3 covers 14 residues. Looked up from germline, CDR1 is LNHDA and CDR2 is SQIVND (reference sequence). CDR3 sequence reads: CASSLDRGSYGYTF. The CDR3 DNA reads as TGTGCCAGTAGTCTGGACAGGGGCAGCTATGGCTACACCTTC.

This chain links TRBV11-2 with TRBJ2-7; possible D gene TRBD1, 7 bases. Germline V gene sequence: CDR1 SGHAT, CDR2 FQNNGV. This CDR3 is 12 amino acids long. Trimming took 5 bases from V and 4 from J, leaving 9 bases between them. The CDR3 DNA follows: TGTGCCAGCAGCCCAGGGGGGTACGAGCAGTACTTC. Residues: CASSPGGYEQYF.

The chain carries TRBV18 and TRBJ2-5, with D possibly TRBD2 on 6 matching bases. Trimming left V 6 bases short and J 5 bases short, with 19 bases between. Germline assignment: CDR1 KGHSH and CDR2 LQKENI. The CDR3 sequence is 15 residues long. The CDR3 loop reads CASSLGTSARETQYF. CDR3 nucleotides: TGTGCCAGCTCCCTGGGGACTTCAGCGAGGGAGACCCAGTACTTC.

This clone was recorded only once. This chain joins TRBV27 and TRBJ2-7, with 8 bases identical to TRBD1. The CDR3 runs 17 residues. V trimming: 5 bases; J trimming: 2 bases; junction bases outside the gene matches: 14. Germline V CDR1 and CDR2: MNHEY, SMNVEV (reference sequence). The CDR3 nucleotides read TGTGCCAGCAGTAATCCGGGACAGGTGAACTACGCCTACGAGCAGTACGTC. This translates into CASSNPGQVNYAYEQYV.

The chain employs TRBV30 and TRBJ1-5; unclear D gene. CDR3 length equals 13 residues. The germline CDR1 and CDR2 sequences are GTSNPN and SVGIG (reference sequence). V was shortened by 2 bases and J by 4 bases, with 9 bases between the two germline ends. CDR3 sequence (DNA): TGTGCCTGGAGTTGGGCTCCTAATCAGCCCCAGCATTTT. This codes for CAWSWAPNQPQHF.

V gene TRBV4-3 combines with J gene TRBJ2-3, with D perhaps matching TRBD1 (6 bases). This CDR3 is 16 amino acids long. Trimming shortened V by 1 base and J by 0 bases, and 11 bases separated the two germline ends. CDR1 and CDR2 (germline): LGHNA, YSLEER. The CDR3: CASSQGWGHSTDTQYF. In DNA form, the CDR3 reads TGCGCCAGCAGCCAAGGGTGGGGACATAGCACAGATACGCAGTATTTT.

The rearrangement uses TRBV18 and TRBJ1-2, with 7 bases lining up with TRBD1. Germline values: CDR1 KGHSH, CDR2 LQKENI. Unmatched junction bases numbered 3, after V lost 5 bases and J lost 3 bases. This CDR3 region has 13 residues. The CDR3 nucleotides are TGTGCCAGCTCAACGGGACAGTACTATGGCTACACCTTC. Protein: CASSTGQYYGYTF.

This clone is a singleton in its sample. This chain joins TRBV18 and TRBJ1-2, with no clear D. The germline V and J ends were trimmed by 0 bases and 3 bases, with 20 bases remaining between them. This CDR3 is built from 18 residues. Germline assignment: CDR1 KGHSH and CDR2 LQKENI. CDR3 amino acids: CASSPPVPRRLHYYGYTF. In DNA, the CDR3 is TGTGCCAGCTCACCACCGGTTCCAAGGAGGCTACATTACTATGGCTACACCTTC.

The genes are TRBV24-1 and TRBJ2-2, with TRBD2 matching over 11 bases. The germline V gene encodes CDR1 KGHDR and CDR2 SFDVKD. CDR3 length: 17 residues. The junction had 5 bases not matched to a gene; V was cut back by 4 bases and J by 2 bases. CDR3: CATSDLTSGINTGELFF. The CDR3 coding sequence is TGTGCCACCAGTGACTTGACTAGCGGGATAAACACCGGGGAGCTGTTTTTT.

The rearrangement uses TRBV7-2 and TRBJ2-4; TRBD1 is a possible D gene (6 bases). The CDR3 spans 15 residues. Trimming removed 3 bases from V and 8 bases from J, with 17 bases in between. Per the germline V gene, CDR1 is SGHTA and CDR2 is FQGNSA. The CDR3 DNA sequence: TGTGCCAGCAGCTTGGCAGGGGACGGTAGGGACATTCAGTACTTC. Translation: CASSLAGDGRDIQYF.

The chain recombines TRBV12-3 or TRBV12-4 with TRBJ2-7; 11 bases are shared with TRBD1. The V gene end was trimmed by 4 bases and the J gene end by 6 bases; junction bases not matched to a gene: 2. The CDR3 is 13 amino acids. As DNA, the CDR3 is TGTGCCAGCAGTTGGACAGGGGGCGGCGAGCAGTACGTC. This codes for CASSWTGGGEQYV.

CDR3 sequence reads: CASSQGAGNEQFF. CDR3 nucleotide sequence: TGCGCCAGCAGCCAAGGGGCGGGCAATGAGCAGTTCTTC. This chain joins TRBV4-3 and TRBJ2-1, with D perhaps TRBD2 (5 bases). The V end lost 1 base, the J end lost 6 bases, and 7 bases lay between the germline ends. The CDR3 contains 13 residues. Germline V gives CDR1 LGHNA, CDR2 YSLEER.

This chain joins TRBV3-1 (or the pseudogene TRBV3-2) and TRBJ1-2; possible D gene TRBD1, 5 bases. Trimming took 4 bases from V and 5 from J, leaving 11 bases between them. CDR1 LGHDT and CDR2 YNNKEL come from the germline V gene (reference sequence). This CDR3 is built from 13 residues. The CDR3 region is CASSPGQEYGYTF. CDR3 DNA: TGTGCCAGCAGCCCCGGACAAGAATATGGCTACACCTTC.

The chain uses TRBV4-2 and TRBJ2-3, with 7 bases fitting TRBD2. The CDR3 totals 16 residues. With 0 bases clipped from V and 2 bases from J, the junction kept 5 bases outside the gene matches. Germline CDR1 LGHNA, CDR2 YNFKEQ. The CDR3 DNA is TGTGCCAGCAGCCAAGAGAGCGGGACCTACACAGATACGCAGTATTTT. Its protein is CASSQESGTYTDTQYF.

This clone showed up just once. CDR3 amino acids: CASRAGTGPLEQYF. In nucleotides, the CDR3 is TGTGCCAGCAGGGCCGGGACAGGACCTTTAGAGCAGTACTTC. The rearrangement uses TRBV6-6 and TRBJ2-7, with 8 positions matching TRBD1. Unmatched junction bases numbered 11, after V lost 6 bases and J lost 7 bases. The CDR3 is 14 residues long. Germline CDR1 and CDR2: MNHNY and SVGAGI (reference sequence).